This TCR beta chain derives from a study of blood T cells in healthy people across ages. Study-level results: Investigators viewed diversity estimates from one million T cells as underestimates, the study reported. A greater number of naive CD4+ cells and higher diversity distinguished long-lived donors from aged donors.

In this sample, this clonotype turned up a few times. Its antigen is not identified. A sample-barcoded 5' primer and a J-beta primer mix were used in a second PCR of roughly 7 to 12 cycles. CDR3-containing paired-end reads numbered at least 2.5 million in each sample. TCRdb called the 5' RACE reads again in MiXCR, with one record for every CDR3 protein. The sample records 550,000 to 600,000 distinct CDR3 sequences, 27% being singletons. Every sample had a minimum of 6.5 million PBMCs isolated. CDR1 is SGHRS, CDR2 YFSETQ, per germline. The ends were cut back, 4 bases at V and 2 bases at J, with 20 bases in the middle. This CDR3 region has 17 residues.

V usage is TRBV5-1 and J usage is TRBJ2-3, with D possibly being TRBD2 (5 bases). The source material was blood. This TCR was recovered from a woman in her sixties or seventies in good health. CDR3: CASSPNPGLVLTDTQYF. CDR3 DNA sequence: TGCGCCAGCAGCCCGAATCCTGGACTGGTACTCACAGATACGCAGTATTTT.